These 7 T cell receptor beta chains came from one sample sequenced in a study of T cells in Graves' hyperthyroidism and ophthalmopathy. RNA transcripts provided the source from which TCR beta CDR3 regions were amplified. The HTBI primer set served for first-round RT-PCR of the TCR CDR3. TCRdb itself ran the multiplex PCR reads through MiXCR, one entry per CDR3 protein. The sample shows hundreds of thousands of distinct CDR3 sequences, about 14% of them seen only once. The sequenced sample consisted of blood. These receptors all come from a woman between 50 and 59 years old with Graves' ophthalmopathy.

This clonotype came up many times. The chain carries TRBV2 and TRBJ2-2, with TRBD2 matching 9 bases. Germline CDR1 SNHLY, CDR2 FYNNEI. Trimming at V came to 7 bases and at J to 4 bases, leaving 7 bases not matched to a gene. There are 15 residues in the CDR3. CDR3 sequence reads: CASNPSGIATGELFF. For the CDR3, the DNA is TGTGCCAGCAACCCTAGCGGGATCGCCACCGGGGAGCTGTTTTTT.

This clonotype was counted many times. This rearrangement joins TRBV7-3 to TRBJ2-7, with D uncertain. Germline-derived CDR1 and CDR2 are SGHTA and FQGTGA. Trimming stripped 2 bases from V and 7 bases from J, with 12 bases between. The CDR3 has 13 residues. The CDR3, as DNA: TGTGCCAGCAGCTTAGGCCTGAGCCAAGAGCAGTACTTC. Its translation: CASSLGLSQEQYF. The full variable domain, completed using reference TRBV7-3 and TRBJ2-7, is GAGVSQTPSNKVTEKGKYVELRCDPISGHTALYWYRQSLGQGPEFLIYFQGTGAADDSGLPNDRFFAVRPEGSVSTLKIQRTERGDSAVYLCASSLGLSQEQYFGPGTRLTVT.

In this sample, this clonotype turned up many times. This rearrangement joins TRBV5-1 to TRBJ2-3, with TRBD2 matching over 9 bases. CDR1 and CDR2 from the germline V gene are SGHRS and YFSETQ. With V trimmed by 9 bases and J by 1 base, 9 bases remained unmatched. The CDR3 is made up of 15 amino acids. Here the CDR3 DNA reads TGCGCCACCCGAGGGGCGGGAGGGCGCACAGATACGCAGTATTTT. This translates into CATRGAGGRTDTQYF.

This clonotype occurred once. A much larger clone sits a single nucleotide away, making a read error possible. This sequence joins TRBV6-1 and TRBJ2-6, with 15 bases that match TRBD2. Germline loops: CDR1 MNHNS, CDR2 SASEGT. There are 19 residues in the CDR3. The CDR3 DNA reads as TGTGCCGGCAGACCGGGACTAGCGGGAGGTCTCTCTGGGGCCAACGTCCTGACTTTC. Translating gives CAGRPGLAGGLSGANVLTF.

This chain links TRBV20-1 with TRBJ1-3, with D unclear. The germline V gene has CDR1 DFQATT and CDR2 SNEGSKA (reference sequence). This CDR3 comprises 12 residues. V lost 6 bases to trimming and J lost 4 bases, with 10 bases between them. The CDR3 here is CSAPSGGNTIYF. As DNA, the CDR3 is TGCAGTGCCCCCAGCGGGGGAAACACCATATATTTT.

This clonotype was picked up many times. This chain uses TRBV5-1 with TRBJ1-1; 7 bases fit TRBD1. The CDR3 sequence is 15 residues long. Germline V gives CDR1 SGHRS, CDR2 YFSETQ. Trimming at V came to 0 bases and at J to 2 bases, leaving 4 bases not matched to a gene. For the CDR3, the DNA is TGCGCCAGCAGCTTGGGGGACAGACCAAACACTGAAGCTTTCTTT. It codes for CASSLGDRPNTEAFF.

This clonotype appeared many times. The chain has TRBV7-8 and TRBJ2-5; 13 nucleotides match TRBD2. Trimming cost V 5 bases and J 5 bases; bases outside gene matches: 8. The germline V gene has CDR1 SGHVS and CDR2 FQNEAQ. The CDR3 spans 16 residues. CDR3 nucleotide sequence: TGTGCCAGCAGCGCTGGACTAGCGGGAGTTATGGAGACCCAGTACTTC. This sequence encodes CASSAGLAGVMETQYF.